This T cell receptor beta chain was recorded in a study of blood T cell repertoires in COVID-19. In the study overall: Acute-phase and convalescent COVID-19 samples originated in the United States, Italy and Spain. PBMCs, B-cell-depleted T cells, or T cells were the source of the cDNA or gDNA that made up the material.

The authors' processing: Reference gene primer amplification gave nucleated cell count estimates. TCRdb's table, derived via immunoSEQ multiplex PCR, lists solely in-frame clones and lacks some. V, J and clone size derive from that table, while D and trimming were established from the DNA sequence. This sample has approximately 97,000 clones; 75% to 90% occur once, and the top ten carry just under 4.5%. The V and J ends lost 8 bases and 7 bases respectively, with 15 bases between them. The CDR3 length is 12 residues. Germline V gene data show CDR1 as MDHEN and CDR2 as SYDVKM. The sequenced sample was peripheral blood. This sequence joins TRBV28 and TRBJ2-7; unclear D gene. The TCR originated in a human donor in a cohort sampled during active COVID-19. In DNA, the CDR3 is TGTGCCAGCGTATCTTCTAGGTGGGAGCAGTACTTC. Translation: CASVSSRWEQYF.